This T cell receptor (beta chain) was captured in a study of cytomegalovirus exposure and HLA in healthy donors. Study-level results: Several top significant clusters appeared, in a later analysis, to be linked to common viral pathogens. It was 150 or so TCR beta chains that were listed as cytomegalovirus-associated. Some V segments could not be told apart, so they were left out, TRBV6-2 and TRBV6-3 among them.

This PCR relied on a set of 60 Vbeta primers and 13 Jbeta primers. Clones were sequenced by immunoSEQ multiplex PCR, and TCRdb holds only the in-frame ones, with some missing. There are 35,000 to 50,000 clones in the sample, with more than 3% held by the top ten. Between the trimmed V and J ends, which lost 4 bases and 4 bases, there was a span of 12 bases. The CDR3 has 14 residues. Germline values: CDR1 MNHNS, CDR2 SASEGT. A note on this clone: Its matching antigen is unknown.

The specimen sequenced was PBMCs. The rearrangement links TRBV6-1 to TRBJ2-3, with D possibly being TRBD1 (5 bases). The TCR was taken from a woman in her twenties or thirties in good health and CMV-seropositive. For the CDR3, the DNA is TGTGCCAGCAGTGGCCGGCCCAGGGCAGATACGCAGTATTTT. Translating gives CASSGRPRADTQYF.